A single T cell receptor beta chain is shown here with its context. This sample was taken from a study of Ad26.COV2.S vaccination and SARS-CoV-2 variants. Repertoires were generated with immunoSEQ multiplex PCR, while TCRdb's copy carries only in-frame clones and drops some. The repertoire has some 300,000 clones, around 84% of them found once; the top ten carry approximately 2%. Sample treatment: about 20 received Ad26.COV2.S at low or high dose, single or two shots; about five received placebo; per-sample allocation not given. The samples date from day 63 after the first vaccine or placebo injection. The source of this sequence is a person between 18 and 65 years old who received the Ad26.COV2.S COVID-19 vaccine or a placebo. The sample was peripheral blood, taken in a trial of Ad26.COV2.S vaccine versus placebo.

This CDR3 is CASRRVSADTQYF. CDR3 sequence (DNA): TGTGCCAGCCGGAGGGTATCCGCAGATACGCAGTATTTT. This chain uses TRBV6-5 with TRBJ2-3; D may be TRBD2 (6 bases). Germline V lookup: CDR1 MNHEY, CDR2 SVGAGI. The CDR3 runs to 13 residues. The V gene lost 8 bases and the J gene lost 4 bases, with 13 bases spanning the gap.